A single sample is the source of the 9 T cell receptor beta chains below, sequenced in a study of cytomegalovirus exposure and HLA in healthy donors (dated by TCRdb to 2017 to 2019). The library was made by the immunoSEQ multiplex PCR assay. The table was pulled from immuneACCESS by TCRdb, which kept in-frame rearrangements only. Such tables lose some clones; where checked, under half of the loss comes from unresolved V genes, and the rest has no known cause. The sample yields about 130,000 clones; about 89% were counted once. 2% to 2.5% of the sample belongs to the ten largest clones. Source material: PBMCs. The receptor source for this set is a woman younger than 35 in good health and CMV-seronegative.

The V and J genes are TRBV4-1 and TRBJ2-2; D remains ambiguous. The CDR3 consists of 14 residues. Germline V gives CDR1 MGHRA, CDR2 YSYEKL. With 5 bases removed from V and 0 bases from J, the gap between germline ends came to 7 bases. The CDR3 nucleotides are TGCGCCAGCAGCATATCTTCGAACACCGGGGAGCTGTTTTTT. This encodes CASSISSNTGELFF.

The chain combines TRBV13 with TRBJ2-7; 8 bases are a match to TRBD2. With V trimmed by 0 bases and J by 3 bases, 4 bases remained unmatched. In germline, CDR1 is PRHDT, CDR2 FYEKMQ (reference sequence). The CDR3 contains 15 residues. CDR3 amino acids: CASSLGGRAIYEQYF. The CDR3 nucleotides read TGTGCCAGCAGCTTAGGCGGGAGGGCCATCTACGAGCAGTACTTC.

The V and J genes are TRBV7-2 and TRBJ2-2, with 8 bases lining up with TRBD1. Per the germline V gene, CDR1 is SGHTA and CDR2 is FQGNSA. The CDR3 totals 16 residues. The ends lost 2 bases at V and 6 bases at J; junction bases unmatched: 8. The CDR3 nucleotides are TGTGCCAGCAGCTTAATCCCAGGGGGCGCCGCCGGGGAGCTGTTTTTT. The encoded protein is CASSLIPGGAAGELFF.

This sequence joins TRBV5-1 and TRBJ2-7; 9 bases are a match to TRBD2. Germline V CDR1 and CDR2: SGHRS, YFSETQ. The J segment lost 5 bases and the V segment lost 6 bases, leaving 18 bases of the junction unmatched. The CDR3 has 17 residues. For the CDR3, the DNA is TGCGCCAGCACCCCTCGGGGGCGGGAGGGCCTCAGGGACGAGCAGTACTTC. This codes for CASTPRGREGLRDEQYF.

This clone was recorded once. The chain is built from TRBV12-1 and TRBJ2-7; TRBD2, the table's D call, lacks a check against the DNA. TRBV12-1 is a listed pseudogene. The CDR3 extends over 19 amino acids. In DNA, the CDR3 is TGTGCCAGCAGCTTTGAGGCCTCCGCGGGACTTACGACCTCCTACGAGCAGTACTTC. This encodes CASSFEASAGLTTSYEQYF.

The count of this clone is one. V gene TRBV28 combines with J gene TRBJ1-5; D gene unclear. CDR1 and CDR2 from the germline V gene are MDHEN and SYDVKM. This CDR3 has 16 amino acids. The V end was cut by 6 bases, the J end by 4 bases, with 19 bases between. CDR3 in DNA: TGTGCCAGCAGCTTCCCTGGGGTAGGGAGAAATCAGCCCCAGCATTTT. It translates to CASSFPGVGRNQPQHF.

This clone was counted a single time. This sequence joins TRBV6-5 and TRBJ2-7; TRBD1 matches at 8 bases. Unmatched junction bases numbered 4, after V lost 0 bases and J lost 3 bases. The CDR3 runs to 15 residues. The germline V gene has CDR1 MNHEY and CDR2 SVGAGI. The CDR3 DNA reads as TGTGCCAGCAGTTACTCGCAGGGGGCATTCTACGAGCAGTACTTC. Amino acids: CASSYSQGAFYEQYF.

The J gene is TRBJ2-1, the V gene TRBV9, with D uncertain. The V gene lost 3 bases and the J gene lost 5 bases, with 3 bases spanning the gap. This CDR3 comprises 11 residues. Germline values: CDR1 SGDLS, CDR2 YYNGEE. The CDR3, as DNA: TGTGCCAGCAGCGGCGACAATGAGCAGTTCTTC. This sequence encodes CASSGDNEQFF.

The J gene is TRBJ1-2, the V gene TRBV14; TRBD1 matches 8 bases. This CDR3 has 19 amino acids. Unmatched junction bases numbered 18, after V lost 1 base and J lost 5 bases. Germline V lookup: CDR1 SGHDN, CDR2 FVKESK. The CDR3 region is CASSQGSGQGLHRRYGYTF. CDR3 nucleotide sequence: TGTGCCAGCAGCCAAGGATCCGGACAGGGACTTCATCGTCGATATGGCTACACCTTC.